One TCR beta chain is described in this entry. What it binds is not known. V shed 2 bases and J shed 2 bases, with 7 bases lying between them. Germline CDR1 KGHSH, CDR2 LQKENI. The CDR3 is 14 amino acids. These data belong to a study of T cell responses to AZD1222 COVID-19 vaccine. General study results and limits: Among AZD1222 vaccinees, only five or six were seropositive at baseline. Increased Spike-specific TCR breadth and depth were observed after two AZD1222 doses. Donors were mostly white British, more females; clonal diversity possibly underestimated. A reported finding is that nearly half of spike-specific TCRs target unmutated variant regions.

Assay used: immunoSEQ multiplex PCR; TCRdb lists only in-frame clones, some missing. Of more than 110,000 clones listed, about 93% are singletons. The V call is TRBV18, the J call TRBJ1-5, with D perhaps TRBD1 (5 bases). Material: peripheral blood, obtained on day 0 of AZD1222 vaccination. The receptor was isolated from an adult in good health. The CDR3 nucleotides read TGTGCCAGCTCACCAGTGACAGGCAATCAGCCCCAGCATTTT. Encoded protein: CASSPVTGNQPQHF.